A single sample is the source of the 29 T cell receptor beta chains below, sequenced in a study of CD8 T cells in Susac syndrome (dated by TCRdb to the late 2010s). To prepare the library, the immunoSEQ multiplex PCR assay was applied. RNA was extracted using the RNeasy kit, and about 0.45 to 1 ug of the RNA was reverse transcribed with random hexamers. Starting from the raw public reads, TCRdb applied fastp trimming at Q25, assembled clones with MiXCR and retained in-frame beta chains. Merged by CDR3 protein, the rows form single entries marked with the most common genes and DNA. The sample profile shows 200,000 to 300,000 distinct CDR3 sequences; about 95% of them were found once. The ten largest make up about 0.1% of the sample. Sequencing was carried out using CD4+ T cells from PBMCs. Every receptor here comes from a human donor with Susac syndrome.

This rearrangement joins TRBV9 to TRBJ2-5; TRBD2 might be the D (5 bases). V lost 0 bases to trimming and J lost 4 bases, with 13 bases between them. The CDR3 runs to 15 residues. Germline lookup yields CDR1 SGDLS and CDR2 YYNGEE. The CDR3 DNA is TGTGCCAGCAGCGTAGGAGGACTCATGGGAGAGACCCAGTACTTC. It encodes CASSVGGLMGETQYF. The full variable domain, with the rest looked up from reference TRBV9 and TRBJ2-5, is DSGVTQTPKHLITATGQRVTLRCSPRSGDLSVYWYQQSLDQGLQFLIQYYNGEERAKGNILERFSAQQFPDLHSELNLSSLELGDSALYFCASSVGGLMGETQYFGPGTRLLVL.

The J gene is TRBJ2-1, the V gene TRBV9; 7 positions match TRBD2. The junction had 11 bases not matched to a gene; V was cut back by 4 bases and J by 1 base. The V gene's germline CDR1 is SGDLS and CDR2 YYNGEE. This CDR3 is 17 amino acids long. The DNA of the CDR3 is TGTGCCAGCAGCCCTATGATCACGCGGGGGTCCTACAATGAGCAGTTCTTC. Translation: CASSPMITRGSYNEQFF.

The V and J genes are TRBV10-2 and TRBJ2-7, with a tentative D call TRBD2 (6 bases). Germline assignment: CDR1 WSHSY and CDR2 SAAADI. Trimming pared 6 bases from V and 5 bases from J, leaving 14 bases between. The CDR3 length is 13 residues. CDR3 protein: CASRGTSFHEQYF. CDR3 coding DNA: TGCGCCAGCAGGGGAACTAGCTTCCACGAGCAGTACTTC.

In its sample, this clonotype was seen once. The V gene is TRBV29-1, the J gene TRBJ2-5; maybe TRBD2 (5 bases). Germline CDR1 is SQVTM and CDR2 is ANQGSEA. With 3 bases removed from V and 2 bases from J, the gap between germline ends came to 10 bases. The CDR3 contains 13 residues. The CDR3 is CSVEIGSQETQYF. CDR3 DNA sequence: TGCAGCGTTGAGATTGGGAGTCAAGAGACCCAGTACTTC.

The chain has TRBV3-1 and TRBJ2-1; D remains unclear. Trimming cost V 6 bases and J 8 bases, with 11 bases left between them. The germline V gene encodes CDR1 LGHDT and CDR2 YNNKEL (reference sequence). The CDR3 is 12 residues long. The CDR3 reads CASSRTGHEQFF. CDR3 nucleotides: TGTGCCAGCAGTAGGACGGGCCATGAGCAGTTCTTC.

This clonotype was found once. Germline and junction disagree at one end, which may indicate a read error. V is TRBV30 and J is TRBJ2-5; 7 bases line up with TRBD1. CDR1 GTSNPN and CDR2 SVGIG come from the germline V gene (reference sequence). CDR3 length equals 11 residues. The CDR3 region has the DNA TGTGCCTTAACAGGGGTAGAGGCCCAGTACTTC. Translated, it gives CALTGVEAQYF.

This clonotype has a single count. The chain joins TRBV20-1 to TRBJ2-1, with 12 positions matching TRBD2. Germline V gene data show CDR1 as DFQATT and CDR2 as SNEGSKA (reference sequence). The CDR3 extends over 14 amino acids. Germline trimming cut 6 bases from V and 7 bases from J; bases unmatched to any gene: 7. CDR3: CSAATSGSKNEQFF. DNA for the CDR3: TGCAGTGCCGCGACTAGCGGGAGTAAAAATGAGCAGTTCTTC.

The J gene is TRBJ2-5, the V gene TRBV12-3 or TRBV12-4; tentative D call: TRBD1 (6 bases). This CDR3 has 14 residues. Trimming stripped 4 bases from V and 5 bases from J, with 14 bases between. CDR3 amino acids: CASSSDSFQETQYF. The CDR3 DNA reads TGTGCCAGCAGTTCGGACAGCTTTCAGGAGACCCAGTACTTC.

The chain is built from TRBV5-6 and TRBJ1-1, with D possibly matching TRBD1 (6 bases). Trimming stripped 0 bases from V and 4 bases from J, with 13 bases between. CDR1 and CDR2 (germline): SGHDT, YYEEEE. The CDR3 runs 15 residues. CDR3 protein: CASSLEGLGATEAFF. CDR3 DNA: TGTGCCAGCAGCTTGGAAGGGTTGGGGGCCACTGAAGCTTTCTTT.

This chain links TRBV29-1 with TRBJ1-2; TRBD1 agrees at 7 bases. J gave up 4 bases and V 6 bases, and 8 bases lay outside the gene matches. The CDR3 runs 13 residues. Germline V gives CDR1 SQVTM, CDR2 ANQGSEA. In DNA form, the CDR3 reads TGCAGCGTAGACAGGGATCGAGGCTATGGCTACACCTTC. Translating gives CSVDRDRGYGYTF. Drawing the rest from reference TRBV29-1 and TRBJ1-2, the complete variable domain is SAVISQKPSRDICQRGTSLTIQCQVDSQVTMMFWYRQQPGQSLTLIATANQGSEATYESGFVIDKFPISRPNLTFSTLTVSNMSPEDSSIYLCSVDRDRGYGYTFGSGTRLTVV.

The chain is built from TRBV11-3 and TRBJ2-7; D might be TRBD1 (7 bases). Trimming took off 4 bases at V and 6 bases at J, with 16 bases between the two ends. The CDR3 length is 14 residues. From germline, CDR1 is SGHNT and CDR2 YENEEA. CDR3 nucleotides: TGTGCCAGCAGCTCCGACAGGGAGGAGGCCGAGCAGTACTTC. As protein: CASSSDREEAEQYF. The full variable domain, its missing parts supplied by reference TRBV11-3 and TRBJ2-7, is EAGVVQSPRYKIIEKKQPVAFWCNPISGHNTLYWYLQNLGQGPELLIRYENEEAVDDSQLPKDRFSAERLKGVDSTLKIQPAELGDSAVYLCASSSDREEAEQYFGPGTRLTVT.

The gene calls are TRBV15 and TRBJ2-7, with a weak D call TRBD1 (6 bases). Trimming took off 8 bases at V and 2 bases at J, with 19 bases between the two ends. Germline assignment: CDR1 LNHNV and CDR2 YYDKDF (reference sequence). This CDR3 comprises 15 residues. The CDR3 is CATRPMGHSTYEQYF. CDR3 bases: TGTGCCACCCGGCCGATGGGACACTCTACCTACGAGCAGTACTTC.

J is TRBJ2-3 and V is TRBV28; D is unresolved. The CDR3 contains 11 residues. Germline V gives CDR1 MDHEN, CDR2 SYDVKM. With 1 base removed from V and 13 bases from J, the gap between germline ends came to 9 bases. CDR3 in DNA: TGTGCCAGCAGTTTATACGTGAGAAAGTATTTT. Residues: CASSLYVRKYF. The whole variable domain, filled in from reference TRBV28 and TRBJ2-3, reads DVKVTQSSRYLVKRTGEKVFLECVQDMDHENMFWYRQDPGLGLRLIYFSYDVKMKEKGDIPEGYSVSREKKERFSLILESASTNQTSMYLCASSLYVRKYFGPGTRLTVL.

This rearrangement joins TRBV29-1 to TRBJ2-7, with D unclear. This CDR3 has 12 amino acids. V was trimmed by 4 bases and J by 6 bases, leaving 13 bases between them. Germline V gene data show CDR1 as SQVTM and CDR2 as ANQGSEA. The CDR3 nucleotides read TGCAGCGTTGGCCTCTATGGATCCGAGCAGTACTTC. It yields the protein CSVGLYGSEQYF.

V gene TRBV29-1 combines with J gene TRBJ1-2; D remains unclear. The CDR3 consists of 13 residues. From germline, CDR1 is SQVTM and CDR2 ANQGSEA. The V and J ends lost 6 bases and 8 bases respectively, with 19 bases between them. CDR3 residues: CSVDRGRTGGYTF. The CDR3, as DNA: TGCAGCGTCGACCGCGGACGGACGGGGGGCTACACCTTC. Using reference TRBV29-1 and TRBJ1-2 for the parts outside the CDR3, the full variable domain is SAVISQKPSRDICQRGTSLTIQCQVDSQVTMMFWYRQQPGQSLTLIATANQGSEATYESGFVIDKFPISRPNLTFSTLTVSNMSPEDSSIYLCSVDRGRTGGYTFGSGTRLTVV.

The chain has TRBV5-1 and TRBJ1-1; D gene unclear. V was shortened by 4 bases and J by 2 bases, with 12 bases between the two germline ends. Germline CDR1 reads SGHRS; CDR2 reads YFSETQ. The CDR3 loop spans 14 amino acids. CDR3: CASSRSAVNTEAFF. The CDR3 DNA sequence: TGCGCCAGCAGCCGCAGCGCAGTCAACACTGAAGCTTTCTTT.

The rearrangement joins TRBV5-1 to TRBJ2-1, with no clear D. Looked up from germline, CDR1 is SGHRS and CDR2 is YFSETQ. V lost 4 bases to trimming and J lost 0 bases, with 14 bases between them. The CDR3 is made up of 16 amino acids. The CDR3 protein is CASSTSVGSSYNEQFF. The CDR3 DNA reads as TGCGCCAGCAGCACCTCAGTGGGAAGCTCCTACAATGAGCAGTTCTTC.

This chain links TRBV30 with TRBJ2-3; tentative D call: TRBD2 (6 bases). V was pared by 3 bases and J by 1 base, with 17 bases between. The germline gives CDR1 GTSNPN, CDR2 SVGIG (reference sequence). The CDR3 is made up of 16 amino acids. Written as DNA, the CDR3 is TGTGCCTGGAGCCAACCCGTGGCTAGCGGCACAGATACGCAGTATTTT. Protein sequence: CAWSQPVASGTDTQYF.

This chain joins TRBV20-1 and TRBJ2-1, with 11 nucleotides matching TRBD2. This CDR3 region has 15 residues. After removal of 0 bases from V and 14 bases from J, the junction contained 12 bases not matched to a gene. Looked up from germline, CDR1 is DFQATT and CDR2 is SNEGSKA (reference sequence). The DNA for the CDR3 is TGCAGTGCTAGAGATCGGACTAGCGGGCCGGACGTAAAGTTCTTC. Translation: CSARDRTSGPDVKFF.

This clonotype was observed a single time. This rearrangement joins TRBV14 to TRBJ2-5, with unresolved D. The CDR3 is 14 amino acids. From germline, CDR1 is SGHDN and CDR2 FVKESK. V lost 3 bases, J lost 2 bases, and 10 bases lay in between. CDR3 bases: TGTGCCAGCAGCCACCCGGTTTTGCAAGAGACCCAGTACTTC. Protein: CASSHPVLQETQYF.

V is TRBV19 and J is TRBJ2-3; D is unresolved. CDR1 is LNHDA, CDR2 SQIVND, per germline (reference sequence). Trimming left V 11 bases short and J 7 bases short, with 13 bases between. This CDR3 has 11 residues. The CDR3 protein is CAGGNANTQYF. The CDR3 DNA is TGTGCCGGCGGCAACGCGAATACGCAGTATTTT.

This chain uses TRBV6-4 with TRBJ2-7; 10 bases agree with TRBD1. This CDR3 is 14 amino acids long. Trimming at V came to 3 bases and at J to 1 base, leaving 0 bases not matched to a gene. The germline gives CDR1 MRHNA, CDR2 SNTAGT. The CDR3 DNA is TGTGCCAGCAGTGAGGACAGGGGGTCCTACGAGCAGTACTTC. Amino acids: CASSEDRGSYEQYF.

The chain uses TRBV5-1 and TRBJ2-3, with D unresolved. Germline V CDR1 and CDR2: SGHRS, YFSETQ. The CDR3 consists of 17 residues. The germline V and J ends were trimmed by 1 base and 2 bases, with 17 bases remaining between them. The CDR3 DNA reads TGCGCCAGCAGCTTGCGACTGCATGGCTCCGTCACAGATACGCAGTATTTT. Amino acids: CASSLRLHGSVTDTQYF.

The V gene is TRBV30, the J gene TRBJ1-2; 8 bases fit TRBD1. From germline, CDR1 is GTSNPN and CDR2 SVGIG (reference sequence). Trimming at V came to 2 bases and at J to 7 bases, leaving 9 bases not matched to a gene. The CDR3 consists of 14 residues. CDR3 in amino acids: CAWSNRQGKGGYTF. CDR3 DNA sequence: TGTGCCTGGAGTAATCGACAGGGGAAAGGTGGCTACACCTTC.

The DNA of the CDR3 is TGTGCCAGCAGGGATACAGGGAGAGATACGCAGTATTTT. Protein sequence: CASRDTGRDTQYF. The chain couples TRBV27 to TRBJ2-3, with D maybe TRBD1 (6 bases). There are 13 residues in the CDR3. The germline V gene encodes CDR1 MNHEY and CDR2 SMNVEV (reference sequence). Deletions cut 6 bases from V and 5 bases from J, with 12 bases between.

The chain has TRBV9 and TRBJ2-5; 7 positions match TRBD1. The germline V gene encodes CDR1 SGDLS and CDR2 YYNGEE. Germline trimming cut 3 bases from V and 2 bases from J; bases unmatched to any gene: 1. The CDR3 has 13 amino acids. The CDR3 spells CASSGGQQETQYF. In DNA form, the CDR3 reads TGTGCCAGCAGCGGGGGACAGCAAGAGACCCAGTACTTC.

The CDR3 sequence is CATSRNNPRAATEAFF. The DNA of the CDR3 is TGTGCCACCAGCAGAAATAACCCCAGGGCGGCCACTGAAGCTTTCTTT. This sequence joins TRBV15 and TRBJ1-1, with a tentative D call TRBD1 (5 bases). This CDR3 comprises 16 residues. Trimming took 2 bases from V and 4 from J, leaving 17 bases between them. CDR1 is LNHNV and CDR2 is YYDKDF in the germline V gene (reference sequence).

This chain joins TRBV29-1 and TRBJ2-1, with TRBD2 matching 8 bases. This CDR3 spans 15 amino acids. V was clipped by 7 bases and J by 7 bases; unmatched bases: 15. Germline CDR1 and CDR2: SQVTM and ANQGSEA. The CDR3 sequence is CSATLPPGGINEQFF. CDR3 nucleotide sequence: TGCAGCGCAACACTCCCACCGGGAGGGATAAATGAGCAGTTCTTC.

The rearrangement links TRBV28 to TRBJ1-1, with no clear D. CDR3 length equals 15 residues. Germline lookup yields CDR1 MDHEN and CDR2 SYDVKM. The V gene lost 6 bases and the J gene lost 0 bases, with 14 bases spanning the gap. The CDR3 coding sequence is TGTGCCAGCAGGAGTGCCCACCTCATGAACACTGAAGCTTTCTTT. Translating gives CASRSAHLMNTEAFF.